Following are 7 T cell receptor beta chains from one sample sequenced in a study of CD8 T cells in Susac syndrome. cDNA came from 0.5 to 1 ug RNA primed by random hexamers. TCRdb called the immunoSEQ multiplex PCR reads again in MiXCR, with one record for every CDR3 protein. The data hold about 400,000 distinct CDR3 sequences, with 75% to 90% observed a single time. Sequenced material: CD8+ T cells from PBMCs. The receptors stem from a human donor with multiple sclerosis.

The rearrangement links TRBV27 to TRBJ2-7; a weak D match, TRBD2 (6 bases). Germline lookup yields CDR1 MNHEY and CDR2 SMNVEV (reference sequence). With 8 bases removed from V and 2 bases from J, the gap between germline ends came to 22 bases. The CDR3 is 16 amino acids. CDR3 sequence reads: CASRQTGGNRAYEQYF. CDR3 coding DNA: TGTGCCAGCCGACAAACTGGAGGGAATCGCGCCTACGAGCAGTACTTC.

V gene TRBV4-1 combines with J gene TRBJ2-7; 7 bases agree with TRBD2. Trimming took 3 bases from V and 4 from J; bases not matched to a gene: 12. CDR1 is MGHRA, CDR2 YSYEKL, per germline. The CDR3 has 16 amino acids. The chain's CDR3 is CASSHPDSGPGYEQYF. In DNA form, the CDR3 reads TGCGCCAGCAGCCACCCCGATAGCGGGCCTGGGTACGAGCAGTACTTC.

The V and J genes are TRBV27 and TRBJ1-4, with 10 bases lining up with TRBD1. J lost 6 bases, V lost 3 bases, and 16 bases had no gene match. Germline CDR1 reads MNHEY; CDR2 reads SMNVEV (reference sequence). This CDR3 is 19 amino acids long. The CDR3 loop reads CASSLGGGTGVFGDEKLFF. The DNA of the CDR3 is TGTGCCAGCAGTTTGGGAGGAGGGACAGGGGTTTTTGGGGATGAAAAACTGTTTTTT.

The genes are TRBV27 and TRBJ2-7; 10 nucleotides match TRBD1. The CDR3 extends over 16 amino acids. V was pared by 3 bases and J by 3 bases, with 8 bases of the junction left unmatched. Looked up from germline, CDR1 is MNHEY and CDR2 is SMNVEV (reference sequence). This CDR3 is CASSLSGQGSFYEQYF. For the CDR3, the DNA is TGTGCCAGCAGTTTGTCGGGACAGGGGTCTTTCTACGAGCAGTACTTC.

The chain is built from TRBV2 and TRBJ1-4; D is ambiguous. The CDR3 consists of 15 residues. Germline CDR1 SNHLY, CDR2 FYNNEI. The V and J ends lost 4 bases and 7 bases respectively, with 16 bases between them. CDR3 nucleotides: TGTGCCAGCAGTGCCCAAGGTCACCCGAGTGAAAAACTGTTTTTT. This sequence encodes CASSAQGHPSEKLFF.

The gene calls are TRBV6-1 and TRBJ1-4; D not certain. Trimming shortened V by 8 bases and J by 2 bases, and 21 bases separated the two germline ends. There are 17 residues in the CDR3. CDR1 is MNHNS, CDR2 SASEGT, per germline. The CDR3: CASPMIGPVTTNEKLFF. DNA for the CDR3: TGTGCCAGCCCGATGATAGGTCCAGTAACGACTAATGAAAAACTGTTTTTT.

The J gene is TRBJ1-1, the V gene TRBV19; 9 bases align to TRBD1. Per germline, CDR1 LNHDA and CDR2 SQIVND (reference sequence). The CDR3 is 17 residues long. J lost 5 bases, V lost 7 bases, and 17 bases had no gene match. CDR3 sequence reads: CASTQGPGQGLRTEAFF. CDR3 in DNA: TGTGCCAGTACCCAAGGACCGGGACAGGGTCTACGAACTGAAGCTTTCTTT.